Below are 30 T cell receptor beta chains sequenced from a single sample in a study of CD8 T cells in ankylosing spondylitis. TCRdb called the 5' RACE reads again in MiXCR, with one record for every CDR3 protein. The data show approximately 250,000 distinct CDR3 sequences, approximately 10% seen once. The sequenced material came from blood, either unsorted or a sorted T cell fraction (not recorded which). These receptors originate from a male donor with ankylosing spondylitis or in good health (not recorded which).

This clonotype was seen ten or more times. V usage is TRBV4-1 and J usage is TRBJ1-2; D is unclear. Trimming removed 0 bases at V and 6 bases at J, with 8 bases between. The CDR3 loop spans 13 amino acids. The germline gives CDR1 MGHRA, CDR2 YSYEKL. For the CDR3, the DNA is TGCGCCAGCAGCCAAGATAGGGTGAATGGCTACACCTTC. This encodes CASSQDRVNGYTF.

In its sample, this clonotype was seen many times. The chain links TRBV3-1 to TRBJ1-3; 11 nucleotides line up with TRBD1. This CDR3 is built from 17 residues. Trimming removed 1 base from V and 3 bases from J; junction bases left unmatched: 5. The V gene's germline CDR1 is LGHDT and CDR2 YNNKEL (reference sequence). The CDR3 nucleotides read TGTGCCAGCAGCCAAGCGGGACAGGGGGTTCATGGAAACACCATATATTTT. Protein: CASSQAGQGVHGNTIYF.

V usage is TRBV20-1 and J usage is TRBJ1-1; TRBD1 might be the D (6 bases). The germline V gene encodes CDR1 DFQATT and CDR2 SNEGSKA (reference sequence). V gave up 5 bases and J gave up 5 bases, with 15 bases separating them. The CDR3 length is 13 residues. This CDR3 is CSAQTGEGTEAFF. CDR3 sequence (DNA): TGCAGTGCTCAGACAGGTGAGGGTACTGAAGCTTTCTTT.

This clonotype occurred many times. In DNA, the CDR3 is TGTGCCTGGAGTTTTGGCGCAAGGGGAAACTATGGCTACACCTTC. Its protein product is CAWSFGARGNYGYTF. V usage is TRBV30 and J usage is TRBJ1-2, with D tentatively TRBD1 (5 bases). The CDR3 extends over 15 amino acids. V was trimmed by 2 bases and J by 2 bases, leaving 15 bases between them. Germline CDR1 GTSNPN, CDR2 SVGIG (reference sequence).

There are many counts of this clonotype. CDR3 sequence reads: CASIFGQGNTGELFF. In DNA form, the CDR3 reads TGTGCCAGCATATTCGGACAGGGGAACACCGGGGAGCTGTTTTTT. This chain uses TRBV6-1 with TRBJ2-2; 8 nucleotides line up with TRBD1. V was pared by 7 bases and J by 1 base, with 5 bases of the junction left unmatched. The CDR3 spans 15 residues. Germline assignment: CDR1 MNHNS and CDR2 SASEGT.

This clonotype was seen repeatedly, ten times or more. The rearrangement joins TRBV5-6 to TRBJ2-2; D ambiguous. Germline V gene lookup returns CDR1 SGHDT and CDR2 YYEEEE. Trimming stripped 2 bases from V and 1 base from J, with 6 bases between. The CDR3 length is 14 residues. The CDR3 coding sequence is TGTGCCAGCAGCTTAGTCGGGAACACCGGGGAGCTGTTTTTT. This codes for CASSLVGNTGELFF.

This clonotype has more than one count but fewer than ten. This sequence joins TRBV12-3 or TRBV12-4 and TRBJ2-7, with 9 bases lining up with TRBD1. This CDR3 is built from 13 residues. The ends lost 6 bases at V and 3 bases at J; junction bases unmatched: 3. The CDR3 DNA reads TGTGCCAGCAGGATGGACAGGGGCTACGAGCAGTACTTC. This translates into CASRMDRGYEQYF.

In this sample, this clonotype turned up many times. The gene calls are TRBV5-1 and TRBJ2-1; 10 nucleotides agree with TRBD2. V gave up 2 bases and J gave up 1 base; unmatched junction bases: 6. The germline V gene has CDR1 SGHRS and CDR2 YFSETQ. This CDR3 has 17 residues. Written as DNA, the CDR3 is TGCGCCAGCAGCTTATTAGCGGGAGGTCCATCCTACAATGAGCAGTTCTTC. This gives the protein CASSLLAGGPSYNEQFF.

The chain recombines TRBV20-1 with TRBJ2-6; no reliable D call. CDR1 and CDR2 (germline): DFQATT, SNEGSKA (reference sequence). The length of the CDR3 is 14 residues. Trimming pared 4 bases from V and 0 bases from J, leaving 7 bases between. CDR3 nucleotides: TGCAGTGCTAAGGGCAGCTCTGGGGCCAACGTCCTGACTTTC. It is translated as CSAKGSSGANVLTF.

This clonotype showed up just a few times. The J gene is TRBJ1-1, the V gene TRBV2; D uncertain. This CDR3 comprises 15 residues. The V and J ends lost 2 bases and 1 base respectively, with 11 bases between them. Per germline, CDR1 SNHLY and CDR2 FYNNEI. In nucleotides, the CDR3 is TGTGCCAGCAGTGAAAGCTCGATACAGAACACTGAAGCTTTCTTT. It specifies CASSESSIQNTEAFF.

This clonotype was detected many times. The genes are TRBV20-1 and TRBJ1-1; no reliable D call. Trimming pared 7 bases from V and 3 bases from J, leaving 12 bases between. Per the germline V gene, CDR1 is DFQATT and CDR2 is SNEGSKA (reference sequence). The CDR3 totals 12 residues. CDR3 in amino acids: CSGARRDTEAFF. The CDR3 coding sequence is TGCAGTGGCGCTAGAAGGGACACTGAAGCTTTCTTT.

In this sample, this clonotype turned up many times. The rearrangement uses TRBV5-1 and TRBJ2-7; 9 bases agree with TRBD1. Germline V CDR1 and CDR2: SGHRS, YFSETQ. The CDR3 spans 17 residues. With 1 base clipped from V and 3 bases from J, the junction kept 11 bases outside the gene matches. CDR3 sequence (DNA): TGCGCCAGCAGCTTGACTTTGAGGGACAGGGCCGTCTACGAGCAGTACTTC. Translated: CASSLTLRDRAVYEQYF.

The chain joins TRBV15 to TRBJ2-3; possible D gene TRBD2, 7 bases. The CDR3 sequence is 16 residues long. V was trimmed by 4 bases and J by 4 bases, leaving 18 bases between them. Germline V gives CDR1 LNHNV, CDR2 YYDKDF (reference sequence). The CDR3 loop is CATSKRPGEGPDTQYF. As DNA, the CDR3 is TGTGCCACCAGCAAAAGACCAGGGGAGGGCCCAGATACGCAGTATTTT.

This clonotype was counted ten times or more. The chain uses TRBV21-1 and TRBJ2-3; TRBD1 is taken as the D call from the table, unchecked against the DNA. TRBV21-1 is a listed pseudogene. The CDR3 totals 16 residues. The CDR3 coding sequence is TGTGCCAGCAGTCGGGGACAGGAAGCCTGCACAGATACGCAGTATTTT. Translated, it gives CASSRGQEACTDTQYF.

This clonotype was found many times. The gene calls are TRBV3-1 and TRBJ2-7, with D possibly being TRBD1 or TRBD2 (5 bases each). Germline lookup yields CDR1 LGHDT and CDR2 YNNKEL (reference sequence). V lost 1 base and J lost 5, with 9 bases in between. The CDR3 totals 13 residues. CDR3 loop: CASSQVGRNEQYF. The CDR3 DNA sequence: TGTGCCAGCAGCCAAGTGGGACGGAACGAGCAGTACTTC.

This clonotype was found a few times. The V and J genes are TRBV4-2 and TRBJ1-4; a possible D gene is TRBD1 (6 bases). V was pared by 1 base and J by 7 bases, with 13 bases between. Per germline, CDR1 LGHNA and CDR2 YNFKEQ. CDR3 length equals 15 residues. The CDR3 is CASSQVRGYGEKLFF. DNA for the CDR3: TGTGCCAGCAGCCAAGTAAGGGGGTATGGTGAAAAACTGTTTTTT.

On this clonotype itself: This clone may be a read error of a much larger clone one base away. The CDR3 loop reads CASSERLWHGEKLFF. CDR3 in DNA: TGTGCCAGCAGTGAAAGGCTCTGGCACGGGGAAAAACTGTTTTTT. V and J are TRBV25-1 and TRBJ1-4; D not resolved. This CDR3 region has 15 residues. V lost 2 bases and J 8 bases, leaving 15 bases between the germline ends. Per germline, CDR1 MGHDK and CDR2 SYGVNS.

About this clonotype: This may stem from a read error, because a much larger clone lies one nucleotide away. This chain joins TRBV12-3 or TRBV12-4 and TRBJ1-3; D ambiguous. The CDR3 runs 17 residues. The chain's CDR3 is CTSSLNPFPSSGNTIYF. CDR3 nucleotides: TGTACCAGCAGTTTGAACCCATTCCCCAGCTCTGGAAACACCATATATTTT.

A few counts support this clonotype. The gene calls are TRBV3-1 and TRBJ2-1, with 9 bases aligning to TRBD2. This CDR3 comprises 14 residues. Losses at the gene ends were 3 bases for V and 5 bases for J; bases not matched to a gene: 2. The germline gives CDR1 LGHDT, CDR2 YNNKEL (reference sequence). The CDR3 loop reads CASSQGLANNEQFF. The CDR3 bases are TGTGCCAGCAGCCAGGGACTAGCCAACAATGAGCAGTTCTTC.

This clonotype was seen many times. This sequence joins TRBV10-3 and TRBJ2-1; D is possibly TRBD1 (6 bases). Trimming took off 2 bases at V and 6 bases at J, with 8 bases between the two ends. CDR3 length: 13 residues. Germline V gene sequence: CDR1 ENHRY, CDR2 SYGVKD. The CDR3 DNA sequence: TGTGCCATCAGTGAGACAGGGCTCAATGAGCAGTTCTTC. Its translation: CAISETGLNEQFF.

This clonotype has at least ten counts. CDR3 nucleotide sequence: TGCAGTCCCAACACAGCCAACTCGTACAATGAGCAGTTCTTC. Amino acid sequence: CSPNTANSYNEQFF. This sequence joins TRBV20-1 and TRBJ2-1; no firm D call. Germline V gives CDR1 DFQATT, CDR2 SNEGSKA (reference sequence). V was trimmed by 8 bases and J by 4 bases, leaving 18 bases between them. The CDR3 is made up of 14 amino acids.

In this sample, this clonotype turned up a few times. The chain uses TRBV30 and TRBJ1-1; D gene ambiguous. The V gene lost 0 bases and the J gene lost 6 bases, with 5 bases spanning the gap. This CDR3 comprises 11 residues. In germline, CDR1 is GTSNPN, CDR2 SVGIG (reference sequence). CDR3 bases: TGTGCCTGGAGTGTAATAGCTGAAGCTTTCTTT. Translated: CAWSVIAEAFF.

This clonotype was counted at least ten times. The CDR3 region is CASSLDPAGRGETQYF. The CDR3 region has the DNA TGCGCCAGCAGCTTGGATCCAGCGGGGCGAGGGGAGACCCAGTACTTC. The chain uses TRBV5-1 and TRBJ2-5; TRBD2 aligns across 7 bases. In germline, CDR1 is SGHRS, CDR2 YFSETQ. Trimming removed 0 bases from V and 5 bases from J; junction bases left unmatched: 10. The CDR3 consists of 16 residues.

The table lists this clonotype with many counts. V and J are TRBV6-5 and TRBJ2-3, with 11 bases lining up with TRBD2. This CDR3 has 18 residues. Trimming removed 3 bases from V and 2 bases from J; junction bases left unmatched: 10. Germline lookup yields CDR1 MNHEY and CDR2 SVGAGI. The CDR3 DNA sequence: TGTGCCAGCAGTTATAGTAGCGGGGGGGCTTCAGTCACAGATACGCAGTATTTT. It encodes CASSYSSGGASVTDTQYF.

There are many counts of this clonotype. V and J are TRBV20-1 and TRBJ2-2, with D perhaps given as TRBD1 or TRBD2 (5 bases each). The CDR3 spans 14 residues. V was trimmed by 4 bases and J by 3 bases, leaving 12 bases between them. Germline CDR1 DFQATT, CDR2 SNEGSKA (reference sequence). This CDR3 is CSATRRGDTGELFF. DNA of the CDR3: TGCAGTGCTACCCGACGAGGGGACACCGGGGAGCTGTTTTTT.

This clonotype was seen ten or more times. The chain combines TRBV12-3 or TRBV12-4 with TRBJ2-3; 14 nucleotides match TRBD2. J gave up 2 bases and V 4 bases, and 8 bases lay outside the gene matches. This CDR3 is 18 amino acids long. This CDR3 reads CASSSGTSGGLLTDTQYF. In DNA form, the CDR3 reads TGTGCCAGCAGTTCCGGGACTAGCGGGGGTTTACTCACAGATACGCAGTATTTT.

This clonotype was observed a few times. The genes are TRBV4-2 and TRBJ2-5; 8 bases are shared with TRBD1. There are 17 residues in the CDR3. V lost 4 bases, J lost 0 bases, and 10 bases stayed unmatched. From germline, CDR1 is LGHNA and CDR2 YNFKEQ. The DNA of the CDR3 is TGTGCCAGCAGCCTAGGGGCAGGGGGCTCCTACCAAGAGACCCAGTACTTC. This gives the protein CASSLGAGGSYQETQYF.

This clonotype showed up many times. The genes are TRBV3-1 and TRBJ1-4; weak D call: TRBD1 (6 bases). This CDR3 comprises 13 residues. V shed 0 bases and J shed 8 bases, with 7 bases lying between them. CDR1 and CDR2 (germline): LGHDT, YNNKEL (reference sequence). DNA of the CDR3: TGTGCCAGCAGCCAAGAAAGGGGGGAAAAACTGTTTTTT. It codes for CASSQERGEKLFF.

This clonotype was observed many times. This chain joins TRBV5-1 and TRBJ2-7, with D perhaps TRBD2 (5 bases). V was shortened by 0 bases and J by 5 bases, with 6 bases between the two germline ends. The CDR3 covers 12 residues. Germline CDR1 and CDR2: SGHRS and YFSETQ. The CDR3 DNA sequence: TGCGCCAGCAGCTTGGGGGAGAACGAGCAGTACTTC. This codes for CASSLGENEQYF.

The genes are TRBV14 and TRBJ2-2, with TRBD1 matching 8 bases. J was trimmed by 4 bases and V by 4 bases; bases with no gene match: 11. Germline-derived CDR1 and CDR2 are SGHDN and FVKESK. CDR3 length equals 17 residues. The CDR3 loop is CASSLRTTGGGTGELFF. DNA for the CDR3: TGTGCCAGCAGCCTCCGGACAACAGGGGGTGGCACCGGGGAGCTGTTTTTT.